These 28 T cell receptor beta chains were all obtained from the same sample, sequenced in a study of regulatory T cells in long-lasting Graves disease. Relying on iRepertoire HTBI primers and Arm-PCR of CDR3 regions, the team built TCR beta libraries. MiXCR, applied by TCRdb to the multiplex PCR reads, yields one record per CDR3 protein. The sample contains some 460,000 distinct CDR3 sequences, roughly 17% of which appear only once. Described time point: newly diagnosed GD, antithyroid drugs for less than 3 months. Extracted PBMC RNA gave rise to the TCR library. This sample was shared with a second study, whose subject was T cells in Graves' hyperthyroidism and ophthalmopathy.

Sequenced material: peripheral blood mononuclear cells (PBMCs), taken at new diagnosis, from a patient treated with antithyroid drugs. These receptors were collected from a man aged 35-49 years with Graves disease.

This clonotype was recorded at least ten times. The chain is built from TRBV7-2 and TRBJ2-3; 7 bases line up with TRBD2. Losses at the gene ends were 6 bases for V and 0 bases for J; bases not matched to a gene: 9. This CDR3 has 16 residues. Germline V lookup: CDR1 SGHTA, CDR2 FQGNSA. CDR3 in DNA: TGTGCCAGCAGGCCGCTTCTAGCGGCAAGCACAGATACGCAGTATTTT. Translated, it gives CASRPLLAASTDTQYF.

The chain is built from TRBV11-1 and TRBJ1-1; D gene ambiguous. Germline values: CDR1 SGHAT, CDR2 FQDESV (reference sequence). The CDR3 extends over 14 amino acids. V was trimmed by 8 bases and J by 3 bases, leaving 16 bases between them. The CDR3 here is CASEVPRRDTEAFF. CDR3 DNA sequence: TGTGCCAGCGAAGTTCCTAGACGGGACACTGAAGCTTTCTTT.

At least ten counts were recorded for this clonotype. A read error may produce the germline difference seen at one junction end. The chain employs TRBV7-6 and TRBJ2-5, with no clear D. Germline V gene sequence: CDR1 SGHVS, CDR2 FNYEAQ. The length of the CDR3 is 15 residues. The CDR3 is CASSLSVGYQETQYF. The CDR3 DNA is TGTGCTAGCAGCTTGTCGGTCGGGTACCAAGAGACCCAGTACTTC. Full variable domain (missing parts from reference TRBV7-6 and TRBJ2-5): GAGVSQSPRYKVTKRGQDVALRCDPISGHVSLYWYRQALGQGPEFLTYFNYEAQQDKSGLPNDRFSAERPEGSISTLTIQRTEQRDSAMYRCASSLSVGYQETQYFGPGTRLLVL.

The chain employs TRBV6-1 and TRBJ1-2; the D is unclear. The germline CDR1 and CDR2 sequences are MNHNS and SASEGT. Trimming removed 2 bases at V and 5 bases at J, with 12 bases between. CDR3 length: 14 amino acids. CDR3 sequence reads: CASSETGSRYGYTF. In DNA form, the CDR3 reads TGTGCCAGCAGTGAAACCGGGTCGAGGTATGGCTACACCTTC.

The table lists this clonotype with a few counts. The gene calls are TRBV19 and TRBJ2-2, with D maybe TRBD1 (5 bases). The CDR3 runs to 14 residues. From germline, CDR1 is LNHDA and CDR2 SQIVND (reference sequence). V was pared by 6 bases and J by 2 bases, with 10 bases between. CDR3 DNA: TGTGCCAGTAGACCCAGGGCTAACACCGGGGAGCTGTTTTTT. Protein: CASRPRANTGELFF.

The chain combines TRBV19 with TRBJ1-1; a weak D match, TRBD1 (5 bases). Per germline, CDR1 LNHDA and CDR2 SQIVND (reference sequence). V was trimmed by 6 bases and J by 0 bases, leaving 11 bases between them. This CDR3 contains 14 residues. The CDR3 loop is CASRLGPLNTEAFF. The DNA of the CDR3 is TGTGCCAGTAGATTGGGACCTTTGAACACTGAAGCTTTCTTT.

CDR3 region: CASSLMGEYEKLFF. In DNA form, the CDR3 reads TGCGCCAGCAGCTTGATGGGAGAATATGAAAAACTGTTTTTT. The chain recombines TRBV5-1 with TRBJ1-4, with D unclear. CDR3 length equals 14 residues. Germline assignment: CDR1 SGHRS and CDR2 YFSETQ. Between the trimmed V and J ends, which lost 1 base and 6 bases, there was a span of 10 bases.

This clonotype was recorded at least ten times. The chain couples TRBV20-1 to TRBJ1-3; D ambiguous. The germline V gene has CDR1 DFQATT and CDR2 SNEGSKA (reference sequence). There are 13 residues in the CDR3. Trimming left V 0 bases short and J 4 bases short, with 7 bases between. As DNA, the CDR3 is TGCAGTGCTAGAGATGAGACCGGAAACACCATATATTTT. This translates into CSARDETGNTIYF.

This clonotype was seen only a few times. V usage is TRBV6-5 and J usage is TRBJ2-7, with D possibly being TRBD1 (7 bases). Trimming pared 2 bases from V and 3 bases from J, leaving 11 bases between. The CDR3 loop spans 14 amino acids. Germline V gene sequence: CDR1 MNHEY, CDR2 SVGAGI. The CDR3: CASSYQGEVYEQYF. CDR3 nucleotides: TGTGCCAGCAGTTACCAGGGGGAGGTCTACGAGCAGTACTTC.

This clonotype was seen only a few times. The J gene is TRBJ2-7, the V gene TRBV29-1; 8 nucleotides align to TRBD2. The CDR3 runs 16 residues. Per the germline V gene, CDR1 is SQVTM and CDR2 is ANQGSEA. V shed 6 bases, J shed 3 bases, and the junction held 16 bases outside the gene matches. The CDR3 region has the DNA TGCAGCGTCGGGGGGGGAATACCGGGACTCAGCTACGAGCAGTACTTC. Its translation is CSVGGGIPGLSYEQYF.

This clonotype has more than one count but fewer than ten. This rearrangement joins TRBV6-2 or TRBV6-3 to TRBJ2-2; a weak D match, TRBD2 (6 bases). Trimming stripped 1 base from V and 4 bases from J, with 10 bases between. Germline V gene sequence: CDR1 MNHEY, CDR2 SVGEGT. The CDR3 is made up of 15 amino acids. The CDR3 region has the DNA TGTGCCAGCAGTTACTGGGGGGATGGCACCGGGGAGCTGTTTTTT. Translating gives CASSYWGDGTGELFF.

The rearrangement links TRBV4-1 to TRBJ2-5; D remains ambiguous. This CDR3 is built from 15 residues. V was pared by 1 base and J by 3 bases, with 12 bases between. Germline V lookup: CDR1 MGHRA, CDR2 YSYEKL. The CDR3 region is CASSQVSQAKETQYF. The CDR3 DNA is TGCGCCAGCAGCCAAGTTAGTCAGGCCAAAGAGACCCAGTACTTC.

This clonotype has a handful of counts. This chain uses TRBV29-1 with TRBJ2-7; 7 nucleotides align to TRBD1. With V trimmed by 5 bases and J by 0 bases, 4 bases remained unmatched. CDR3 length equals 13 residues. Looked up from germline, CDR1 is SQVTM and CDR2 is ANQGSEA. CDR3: CSVWTGNSYEQYF. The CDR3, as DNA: TGCAGCGTTTGGACAGGAAACTCCTACGAGCAGTACTTC.

Here the CDR3 reads CASSHYRGQPYEQYF. In DNA form, the CDR3 reads TGTGCCAGCAGCCATTACAGGGGTCAGCCCTACGAGCAGTACTTC. The chain couples TRBV7-9 to TRBJ2-7; the match to TRBD1 covers 7 bases. Germline CDR1 SEHNR, CDR2 FQNEAQ (reference sequence). This CDR3 is built from 15 residues. V dropped 5 bases and J dropped 2; count of bases not matched to a gene: 9.

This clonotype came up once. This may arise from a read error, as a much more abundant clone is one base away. CDR3 residues: CASSLGGVLQETQCF. DNA for the CDR3: TGTGCCAGCAGCTTGGGAGGGGTACTCCAAGAGACCCAGTGCTTC. This sequence joins TRBV7-9 and TRBJ2-5; TRBD2 matches at 7 bases. In germline, CDR1 is SEHNR, CDR2 FQNEAQ (reference sequence). This CDR3 is 15 amino acids long.

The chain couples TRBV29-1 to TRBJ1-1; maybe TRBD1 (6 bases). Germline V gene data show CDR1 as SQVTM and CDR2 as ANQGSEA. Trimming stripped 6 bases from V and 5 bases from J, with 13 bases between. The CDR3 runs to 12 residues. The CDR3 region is CSVNRDLTEAFF. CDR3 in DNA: TGCAGCGTGAACAGGGATCTTACTGAAGCTTTCTTT.

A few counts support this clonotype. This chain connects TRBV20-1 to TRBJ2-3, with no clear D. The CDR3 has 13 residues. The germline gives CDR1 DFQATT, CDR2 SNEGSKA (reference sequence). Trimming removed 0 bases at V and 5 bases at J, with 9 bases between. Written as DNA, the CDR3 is TGCAGTGCTAGAGATTTCCGGCGAGATACGCAGTATTTT. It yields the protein CSARDFRRDTQYF.

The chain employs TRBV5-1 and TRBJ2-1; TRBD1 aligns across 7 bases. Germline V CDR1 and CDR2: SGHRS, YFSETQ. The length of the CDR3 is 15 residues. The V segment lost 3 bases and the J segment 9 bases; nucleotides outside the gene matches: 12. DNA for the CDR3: TGCGCCAGCAGCTCCGCCGGGACAGCGGACTCTGAGCAGTTCTTC. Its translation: CASSSAGTADSEQFF.

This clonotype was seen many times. Here the CDR3 reads CASTLATNTGELFF. CDR3 DNA: TGTGCCAGTACACTAGCGACGAACACCGGGGAGCTGTTTTTT. The chain carries TRBV6-1 and TRBJ2-2; 7 nucleotides match TRBD2. Trimming took 9 bases from V and 0 from J; bases not matched to a gene: 4. The germline CDR1 and CDR2 sequences are MNHNS and SASEGT. The CDR3 spans 14 residues.

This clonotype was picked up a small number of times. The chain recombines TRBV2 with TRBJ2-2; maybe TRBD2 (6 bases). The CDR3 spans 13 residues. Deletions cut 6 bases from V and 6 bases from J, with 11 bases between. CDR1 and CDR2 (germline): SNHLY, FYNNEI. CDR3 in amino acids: CASRRDAAGELFF. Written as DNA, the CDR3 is TGTGCCAGCAGGCGGGACGCAGCCGGGGAGCTGTTTTTT.

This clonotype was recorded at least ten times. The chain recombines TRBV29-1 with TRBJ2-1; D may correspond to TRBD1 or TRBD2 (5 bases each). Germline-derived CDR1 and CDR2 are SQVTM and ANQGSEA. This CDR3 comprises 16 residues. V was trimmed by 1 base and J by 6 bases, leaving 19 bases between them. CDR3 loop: CSVEGGGSEGVNEQFF. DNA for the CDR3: TGCAGCGTTGAAGGAGGAGGTTCCGAAGGGGTCAATGAGCAGTTCTTC.

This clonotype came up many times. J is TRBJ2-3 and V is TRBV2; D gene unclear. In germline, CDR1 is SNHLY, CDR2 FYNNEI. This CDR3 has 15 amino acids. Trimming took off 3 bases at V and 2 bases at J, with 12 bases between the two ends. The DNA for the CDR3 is TGTGCCAGCAGTGATCTCGGCTCCTTCACAGATACGCAGTATTTT. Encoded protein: CASSDLGSFTDTQYF.

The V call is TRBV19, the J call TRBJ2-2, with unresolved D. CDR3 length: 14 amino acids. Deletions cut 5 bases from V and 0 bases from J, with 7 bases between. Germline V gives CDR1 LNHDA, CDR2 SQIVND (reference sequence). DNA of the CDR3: TGTGCCAGTAGTGGGCAGGCGAACACCGGGGAGCTGTTTTTT. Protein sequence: CASSGQANTGELFF.

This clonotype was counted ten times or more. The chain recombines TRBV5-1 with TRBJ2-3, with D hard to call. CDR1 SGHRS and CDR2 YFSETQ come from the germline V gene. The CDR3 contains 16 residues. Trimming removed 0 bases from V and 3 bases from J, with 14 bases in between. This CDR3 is CASSLGRAAGTDTQYF. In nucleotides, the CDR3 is TGCGCCAGCAGCTTGGGTAGGGCTGCTGGTACAGATACGCAGTATTTT.

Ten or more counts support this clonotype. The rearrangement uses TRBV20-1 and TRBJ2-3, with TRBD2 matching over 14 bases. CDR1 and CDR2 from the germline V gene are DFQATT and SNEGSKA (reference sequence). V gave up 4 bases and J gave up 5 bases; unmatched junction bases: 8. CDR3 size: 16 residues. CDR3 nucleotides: TGCAGTGCTACAAGTCAGACTAGCGGGAGGGGAGATACGCAGTATTTT. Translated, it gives CSATSQTSGRGDTQYF.

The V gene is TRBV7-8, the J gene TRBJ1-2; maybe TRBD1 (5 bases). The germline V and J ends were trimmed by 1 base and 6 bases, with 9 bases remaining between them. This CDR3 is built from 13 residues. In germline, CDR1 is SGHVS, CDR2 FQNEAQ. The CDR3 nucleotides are TGTGCCAGCAGCTTAGAGGGGACCAATGGCTACACCTTC. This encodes CASSLEGTNGYTF.

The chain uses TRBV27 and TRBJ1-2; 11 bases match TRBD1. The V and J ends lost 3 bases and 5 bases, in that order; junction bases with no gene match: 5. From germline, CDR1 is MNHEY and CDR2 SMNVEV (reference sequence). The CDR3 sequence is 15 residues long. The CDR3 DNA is TGTGCCAGCAGTTTTAGTAGGGACAGGGGGTATGGCTACACCTTC. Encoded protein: CASSFSRDRGYGYTF.

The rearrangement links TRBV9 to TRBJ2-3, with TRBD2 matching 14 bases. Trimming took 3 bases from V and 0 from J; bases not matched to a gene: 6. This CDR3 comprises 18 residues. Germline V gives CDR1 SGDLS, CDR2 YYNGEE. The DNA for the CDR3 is TGTGCCAGCAGCGCGCGGACTAGCGGGAGGACTAGCACAGATACGCAGTATTTT. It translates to CASSARTSGRTSTDTQYF.